This T cell receptor beta chain came from a study of blood T cell repertoires in COVID-19. Across the whole study: PBMCs, B-cell-depleted T cells, or T cells provided the cDNA or gDNA that made up the material.

Those who participated ranged in age from roughly 18 to 95 years and resided in about two dozen US areas. In assigning cohorts, the study relied on participant-reported clinical history. The data were produced by immunoSEQ multiplex PCR, yet TCRdb's version contains in-frame clones alone and is incomplete. The sample contains 490,000 or so clones, approximately 86% of which appear only once. The J segment lost 7 bases and the V segment lost 4 bases, leaving 16 bases of the junction unmatched. Germline CDR1 LGHDT, CDR2 YNNKEL (reference sequence). The length of the CDR3 is 17 residues. Sequencing was performed on PBMCs or T cells enriched from blood (not recorded which). This sequence was found in a woman between 55 and 75 years old who had recovered from COVID-19. The chain combines TRBV3-1 (or the pseudogene TRBV3-2) with TRBJ2-1, with 7 bases identical to TRBD2. The CDR3 nucleotides read TGTGCCAGCAGCCCATCGGCGTCCGGGACTAAGGGAAATGAGCAGTTCTTC. Translating it yields CASSPSASGTKGNEQFF.